These 2 T cell receptor beta chains came from one sample sequenced in a study of cytomegalovirus exposure and HLA in healthy donors. Use of 60 Vbeta and 13 Jbeta primers characterized the PCR. TCRdb keeps only in-frame clones here, not all; method: immunoSEQ multiplex PCR. The sample has under 200,000 clones; roughly four fifths are singletons. Sample: PBMCs. Source of these receptors: a woman between 18 and 29 years old in good health and CMV-seronegative.

CDR3 DNA sequence: TGTGCCTGGAGTCCTCCCACAGGGGGCGCGGATGGCTACACCTTC. It yields the protein CAWSPPTGGADGYTF. The chain uses TRBV30 and TRBJ1-2, with 9 bases that match TRBD1. The V gene end was trimmed by 2 bases and the J gene end by 6 bases; junction bases not matched to a gene: 10. The CDR3 totals 15 residues. The germline V gene has CDR1 GTSNPN and CDR2 SVGIG (reference sequence).

V usage is TRBV19 and J usage is TRBJ2-7, with 9 bases matching TRBD2. The CDR3 totals 15 residues. V lost 1 base to trimming and J lost 1 base; unmatched junction nucleotides: 2. The germline gives CDR1 LNHDA, CDR2 SQIVND (reference sequence). This chain's CDR3 is CASSIGLAASYEQYF. CDR3 coding DNA: TGTGCCAGTAGTATAGGACTAGCGGCTTCCTACGAGCAGTACTTC.